Listed below are T cell receptor beta chains from one sample, sequenced in a study of cytomegalovirus exposure and HLA in healthy donors. The repertoire was sequenced with immunoSEQ multiplex PCR; TCRdb's copy has only in-frame clones and lacks some. The table has around 190,000 clones, about 88% seen once. Sample: PBMCs. These receptors were taken from a young woman in good health and CMV-seronegative. Each CDR3 is given without its conserved first and last residue.

TRBV10-1 ASSSGQTSTATNEKLF
TRBV2 ASKQANQETQY
TRBV5-4 ASSPGVSGGPYEQY
TRBV9 ASSVWSGIGSTEAF
TRBV5-6 ASSFSPGQRTYEQY
TRBV6-1 ASMVGGAEKLF
TRBV11-1 ATSSGGANEQF
TRBV28 ASSLRSYNEQF
TRBV7-9 ASSFGPGSTTYEQY
TRBV4-3 ASSQGDRYEKLF
TRBV27 ASTARGGPSEQY
TRBV11-3 ASSLQGNIQY
TRBV9 ASSTGGTGAGHEQY
TRBV6-6 ASISAGGRPQH
TRBV5-4 ASSFWRVDTEAF
TRBV11-2 ASPSAQGAGELF
TRBV6-6 ASSRQETYEQY
TRBV2 ASKSDRGAHNEQF
TRBV30 AWSPRVSSFVETQY
TRBV6-5 ASSYSGADMNTEAF
TRBV19 ASSFRTSGPYEQY
TRBV19 ASTLRQGLAGPSTDTQY
TRBV10-3 AISGGTADSYEQY
TRBV13 ASSLGNVGRVI
TRBV27 ASSRSGSSYNEQF
TRBV5-5 ASSWRDSGTGELF
TRBV7-2 ASSSVLARGETQY
TRBV4-1 ASSQVLNSKNIQY
TRBV30 TGGNLYGYT
TRBV7-2 ASRYLRNEQF
TRBV11-2 ASSPRLARVQETQY
TRBV7-9 ASSVTGAQY
TRBV28 ASSLWGSRDSRGEQY
TRBV7-7 ASSLGQGVETQY
TRBV30 AWSGRGGETQY
TRBV4-3 ASSQDLSRGLGGELF
TRBV4-1 ASSQTGRYEQF
TRBV29-1 SARGGQTTGYT
TRBV30 AWSVGENRAQPQH
TRBV13 ASSRRTASYEQY